The 26 T cell receptor beta chains in this list originate from one sample, sequenced in a study of control samples from healthy donors and cancer patients. The table came from immunoSEQ multiplex PCR; TCRdb's copy has only in-frame clones and leaves some out. The data show 130,000 or so clones, around 92% seen once. Sequenced sample: blood. These receptors all stem from a man between 45 and 60 years old in good health.

The chain combines TRBV11-2 with TRBJ2-2; D is uncertain. In germline, CDR1 is SGHAT, CDR2 FQNNGV. This CDR3 is 13 amino acids long. Trimming left V 5 bases short and J 2 bases short, with 6 bases between. This CDR3 is CASSRQNTGELFF. The CDR3 nucleotides are TGTGCCAGCAGCCGACAAAACACCGGGGAGCTGTTTTTT.

This rearrangement joins TRBV7-9 to TRBJ2-2; D not certain. The CDR3 totals 13 residues. V dropped 2 bases and J dropped 8 bases, with 9 bases sitting between them. CDR1 is SEHNR and CDR2 is FQNEAQ in the germline V gene (reference sequence). The CDR3 region is CASSLTKSGELFF. CDR3 coding DNA: TGTGCCAGCAGCTTAACCAAATCGGGGGAGCTGTTTTTT.

This sequence joins TRBV11-2 and TRBJ2-2; D gene ambiguous. V lost 0 bases and J lost 5, with 7 bases in between. The CDR3 has 14 amino acids. Germline CDR1 reads SGHAT; CDR2 reads FQNNGV. The CDR3 spells CASSLELGTGELFF. The CDR3, as DNA: TGTGCCAGCAGCTTAGAGCTGGGGACCGGGGAGCTGTTTTTT.

The chain is built from TRBV6-5 and TRBJ1-2; tentatively, D is TRBD1 (5 bases). Germline CDR1 and CDR2: MNHEY and SVGAGI. The CDR3 runs to 13 residues. The ends were cut back, 2 bases at V and 8 bases at J, with 12 bases in the middle. CDR3 in DNA: TGTGCCAGCAGTTACGGGACCGAGGGGGGCTACACCTTC. Protein product: CASSYGTEGGYTF.

The chain employs TRBV6-5 and TRBJ1-1, with D possibly matching TRBD1 (6 bases). The CDR3 extends over 15 amino acids. The ends were cut back, 2 bases at V and 1 base at J, with 11 bases in the middle. Per the germline V gene, CDR1 is MNHEY and CDR2 is SVGAGI. The DNA of the CDR3 is TGTGCCAGCAGTTACATCGGGGGCGGGAACACTGAAGCTTTCTTT. Amino acid sequence: CASSYIGGGNTEAFF.

This clone is a singleton in its sample. The V and J genes are TRBV9 and TRBJ2-7; D is uncertain. Between the trimmed V and J ends, which lost 0 bases and 5 bases, there was a span of 12 bases. The CDR3 totals 14 residues. CDR1 and CDR2 from the germline V gene are SGDLS and YYNGEE. The DNA of the CDR3 is TGTGCCAGCAGCGTAGGACCGCTGGGCAACGAGCAGTACTTC. Protein product: CASSVGPLGNEQYF.

The genes are TRBV30 and TRBJ1-1, with unresolved D. The germline V gene encodes CDR1 GTSNPN and CDR2 SVGIG (reference sequence). Between the trimmed V and J ends, which lost 0 bases and 2 bases, there was a span of 7 bases. This CDR3 contains 13 residues. The CDR3 DNA reads TGTGCCTGGAGTGTCGGAGATAACACTGAAGCTTTCTTT. As protein: CAWSVGDNTEAFF.

The chain employs TRBV6-6 and TRBJ1-2; tentative D call: TRBD1 (5 bases). The CDR3 runs 15 residues. V lost 6 bases and J 5 bases, leaving 19 bases between the germline ends. From germline, CDR1 is MNHNY and CDR2 SVGAGI (reference sequence). The CDR3 spells CASSLALGQTYGYTF. Here the CDR3 DNA reads TGTGCCAGCAGCCTGGCACTAGGACAAACTTATGGCTACACCTTC.

This rearrangement joins TRBV7-8 to TRBJ1-2, with 10 bases that match TRBD1. Germline-derived CDR1 and CDR2 are SGHVS and FQNEAQ. The trim removed 5 bases at V and 1 base at J, leaving 7 bases unmatched. CDR3 size: 16 residues. This CDR3 reads CASSPTGGYYNYGYTF. The CDR3 bases are TGTGCCAGCAGCCCGACAGGGGGCTATTATAACTATGGCTACACCTTC.

This clone was counted a single time. This chain connects TRBV29-1 to TRBJ2-1, with 8 bases matching TRBD1. The ends lost 3 bases at V and 4 bases at J; junction bases unmatched: 8. Germline CDR1 SQVTM, CDR2 ANQGSEA. The CDR3 extends over 15 amino acids. CDR3 nucleotides: TGCAGCGTTGAGGGCGGGACAGGAGATTACAATGAGCAGTTCTTC. This gives the protein CSVEGGTGDYNEQFF.

The chain links TRBV12-3 or TRBV12-4 to TRBJ1-4, with D tentatively TRBD1 (5 bases). V was cut by 2 bases and J by 8 bases, with 9 bases left in between. The CDR3 is 13 residues long. CDR3 loop: CASSLWEGEKLFF. The CDR3 coding sequence is TGTGCCAGCAGTTTATGGGAGGGGGAAAAACTGTTTTTT.

This chain uses TRBV4-1 with TRBJ1-2, with 10 bases that match TRBD1. This CDR3 is 15 amino acids long. Germline values: CDR1 MGHRA, CDR2 YSYEKL. Trimming at V came to 4 bases and at J to 7 bases, leaving 9 bases not matched to a gene. CDR3 DNA sequence: TGCGCCAGCAGCCCCCGGACAGGGGGAATAGGTGGCTACACCTTC. This encodes CASSPRTGGIGGYTF.

The chain uses TRBV19 and TRBJ1-1; maybe TRBD1 (5 bases). The CDR3 is 13 residues long. Germline CDR1 LNHDA, CDR2 SQIVND (reference sequence). V lost 6 bases to trimming and J lost 0 bases, with 8 bases between them. The CDR3 nucleotides are TGTGCCAGTAGCGAGGGGTTGAACACTGAAGCTTTCTTT. Translating gives CASSEGLNTEAFF. The variable domain in full, completed from reference TRBV19 and TRBJ1-1, reads DGGITQSPKYLFRKEGQNVTLSCEQNLNHDAMYWYRQDPGQGLRLIYYSQIVNDFQKGDIAEGYSVSREKKESFPLTVTSAQKNPTAFYLCASSEGLNTEAFFGQGTRLTVV.

The gene calls are TRBV2 and TRBJ2-5; D gene unclear. Germline V gene sequence: CDR1 SNHLY, CDR2 FYNNEI. The CDR3 is 11 amino acids. V gave up 3 bases and J gave up 4 bases, with 3 bases separating them. In DNA form, the CDR3 reads TGTGCCAGCAGTGACAGAGAGACCCAGTACTTC. It is translated as CASSDRETQYF.

The rearrangement joins TRBV4-2 to TRBJ1-2; 7 bases map to TRBD1. Germline V CDR1 and CDR2: LGHNA, YNFKEQ. V lost 0 bases and J lost 4; bases outside the gene matches: 5. The CDR3 runs to 15 residues. The CDR3 protein is CASSQDAGQSYGYTF. CDR3 sequence (DNA): TGTGCCAGCAGCCAAGATGCGGGACAGAGCTATGGCTACACCTTC.

V is TRBV2 and J is TRBJ1-1; D gene uncertain. V gave up 3 bases and J gave up 7 bases, with 12 bases separating them. The CDR3 sequence is 13 residues long. Germline CDR1 SNHLY, CDR2 FYNNEI. CDR3 loop: CASSDGSPYEAFF. In DNA, the CDR3 is TGTGCCAGCAGTGATGGCAGCCCATATGAAGCTTTCTTT.

This chain joins TRBV19 and TRBJ1-2, with D hard to call. V was trimmed by 3 bases and J by 4 bases, leaving 9 bases between them. Per the germline V gene, CDR1 is LNHDA and CDR2 is SQIVND (reference sequence). The CDR3 has 13 amino acids. CDR3 amino acids: CASSIGRRYGYTF. The CDR3 bases are TGTGCCAGTAGTATTGGAAGACGCTATGGCTACACCTTC.

CDR3 residues: CASSQESGDLGYTF. The CDR3 DNA reads TGCGCCAGCAGCCAAGAATCGGGGGACTTAGGCTACACCTTC. The chain links TRBV4-3 to TRBJ1-2; D possibly corresponds to TRBD1 (5 bases). V dropped 0 bases and J dropped 8 bases, with 13 bases sitting between them. CDR1 is LGHNA, CDR2 YSLEER, per germline. This CDR3 is built from 14 residues.

The chain has TRBV11-2 and TRBJ1-1; D remains ambiguous. The CDR3 is 14 amino acids. Germline V gene sequence: CDR1 SGHAT, CDR2 FQNNGV. V was pared by 5 bases and J by 3 bases, with 13 bases between. CDR3 in amino acids: CASSAGSTYTEAFF. The CDR3 DNA sequence: TGTGCCAGCAGCGCCGGGAGCACCTACACTGAAGCTTTCTTT.

The CDR3 here is CASSLEGEAFF. The CDR3 bases are TGTGCCAGCAGCTTGGAGGGGGAGGCTTTCTTT. V gene TRBV5-5 combines with J gene TRBJ1-1, with D possibly TRBD1 on 6 matching bases. The CDR3 totals 11 residues. Germline CDR1 is SGHKS and CDR2 is YYEKEE (reference sequence). V dropped 0 bases and J dropped 11 bases, with 8 bases sitting between them.

The genes are TRBV2 and TRBJ2-7; D ambiguous. V shed 6 bases and J shed 2 bases, with 17 bases lying between them. The CDR3 totals 15 residues. Germline-derived CDR1 and CDR2 are SNHLY and FYNNEI. The chain's CDR3 is CASSGVATATYEQYF. For the CDR3, the DNA is TGTGCCAGCAGCGGCGTAGCAACAGCGACCTACGAGCAGTACTTC.

This chain joins TRBV7-9 and TRBJ1-6, with 9 bases aligning to TRBD1. CDR3 length: 15 amino acids. Trimming removed 5 bases from V and 10 bases from J; junction bases left unmatched: 9. Germline CDR1 SEHNR, CDR2 FQNEAQ (reference sequence). CDR3 residues: CASSPDRDRVSPLHF. CDR3 nucleotides: TGTGCCAGCAGCCCTGACCGGGACAGGGTCTCACCCCTCCACTTT.

This chain uses TRBV5-6 with TRBJ2-5; D may be TRBD1 (5 bases). V lost 0 bases to trimming and J lost 7 bases, with 13 bases between them. Germline CDR1 SGHDT, CDR2 YYEEEE. CDR3 size: 14 residues. The CDR3 sequence: CASSLEYQGGTQYF. CDR3 in DNA: TGTGCCAGCAGCTTGGAGTATCAGGGCGGGACCCAGTACTTC.

This chain connects TRBV6-6 to TRBJ1-5; 8 positions match TRBD1. This CDR3 has 15 residues. V lost 6 bases to trimming and J lost 0 bases; unmatched junction nucleotides: 4. Germline V gives CDR1 MNHNY, CDR2 SVGAGI (reference sequence). CDR3 sequence: CASRNTGGSNQPQHF. DNA of the CDR3: TGTGCCAGCAGAAATACAGGGGGTAGCAATCAGCCCCAGCATTTT.

V and J are TRBV6-5 and TRBJ1-2, with 7 bases matching TRBD1. The germline CDR1 and CDR2 sequences are MNHEY and SVGAGI. The CDR3 is made up of 14 amino acids. Germline trimming cut 6 bases from V and 0 bases from J; bases unmatched to any gene: 4. CDR3 DNA: TGTGCCAGCAGCGCTGGGACAGCTAACTATGGCTACACCTTC. It yields the protein CASSAGTANYGYTF.

This chain joins TRBV4-1 and TRBJ2-7; the match to TRBD2 covers 7 bases. The CDR3 has 14 amino acids. Germline V gives CDR1 MGHRA, CDR2 YSYEKL. Trimming took 2 bases from V and 3 from J; bases not matched to a gene: 4. CDR3 protein: CASSQRGEGYEQYF. CDR3 nucleotides: TGCGCCAGCAGCCAAAGAGGGGAGGGCTACGAGCAGTACTTC.